These T cell receptor beta chains were read from a single sample in a study of blood T cell repertoires in COVID-19. Generated by immunoSEQ multiplex PCR, the TCRdb table keeps only in-frame clones and is missing some. The repertoire includes a few hundred thousand clones, 70% to 90% of them detected once, and 1.2% sits in the top ten. Sequenced material: PBMCs or T cells enriched from blood (not recorded which). Every receptor here comes from a man younger than 40 who had recovered from COVID-19. The CDR3 runs from the conserved cysteine through the conserved F or W. D genes are given only for firm matches. Where a row states a size, it is once, few, many or the class of an expanded clone; other rows omit it.

size,J,V,D,DNA,CDR3
.,TRBJ1-3,TRBV9,TRBD1,TGTGCCAGCAGCGCCCGGACAGGGGGCGAAACTGGAAACACCATATATTTT,CASSARTGGETGNTIYF
.,TRBJ2-2,TRBV11-3,TRBD2,TGTGCCAGCAGCTTAGAGGTTCTTGGCGGGGGGACTCCCGGGGAGCTGTTTTTT,CASSLEVLGGGTPGELFF
.,TRBJ2-7,TRBV29-1,.,TGCAGCGTTGCCCCGACAGAATCCTACGAGCAGTACTTC,CSVAPTESYEQYF
.,TRBJ2-1,TRBV7-6,.,TGTGCCAGCAGCTTAGCGTCCAGGTACAATGAGCAGTTCTTC,CASSLASRYNEQFF
once,TRBJ1-4,TRBV7-9,.,TGTGCCAGCAGCCAGGACACGGTGGGAAAACTGTTTTTT,CASSQDTVGKLFF
once,TRBJ2-5,TRBV5-1,TRBD1,TGCGCCAGCAGCTTGGAGGGGGCGCAGACCCAGTACTTC,CASSLEGAQTQYF
.,TRBJ2-1,TRBV7-2,TRBD2,TGTGCCAGCAGCTTAGCCGGGACTAGCGGGAGCTCCTACAATGAGCAGTTCTTC,CASSLAGTSGSSYNEQFF
.,TRBJ1-1,TRBV30,.,TGTGCCTGGGCCGGATTGGGGGGGGTGAACACTGAAGCTTTCTTT,CAWAGLGGVNTEAFF
.,TRBJ2-6,TRBV3-1/TRBV3-2,.,TGTGCCAGCAGCCAAGGTATCCAGGTGACATTATCTGGGGCCAACGTCCTGACTTTC,CASSQGIQVTLSGANVLTF
.,TRBJ2-5,TRBV5-1,.,TGCGCCAGCAGCTTGGTAGTAGGGGCCATCCAAGAGACCCAGTACTTC,CASSLVVGAIQETQYF
.,TRBJ2-2,TRBV5-5,.,TGTGCCAGCAGCCCCCCGGGGAGCAACACCGGGGAGCTGTTTTTT,CASSPPGSNTGELFF
.,TRBJ1-2,TRBV12-5,TRBD1,TGTGCTAGTGGTTCCGGAGACAGGGGAAGGGGCTACACCTTC,CASGSGDRGRGYTF
.,TRBJ2-7,TRBV10-2,.,TGCGCCAGCAGTGAGGGGCAGGGGATCGACGAGCAGTACTTC,CASSEGQGIDEQYF
.,TRBJ1-6,TRBV19,TRBD1,TGTGCCAGTAGTACCGGGACAGGGGGCAGACCCCTCCACTTT,CASSTGTGGRPLHF
.,TRBJ2-1,TRBV29-1,TRBD2,TGCAGCCTAAGGACTAGCTCCTACAATGAGCAGTTCTTC,CSLRTSSYNEQFF
.,TRBJ1-6,TRBV7-9,.,TGTGCCAGCAGCTTACCGGGACAACTTAATTCACCCCTCCACTTT,CASSLPGQLNSPLHF
.,TRBJ2-3,TRBV9,TRBD2,TGTGCCAGCAGCGTAGACGGGGGGGGACTAGGCGTCACAGATACGCAGTATTTT,CASSVDGGGLGVTDTQYF
.,TRBJ1-1,TRBV2,.,TGTGCCAGCATAGAAGCTTTCTTT,CASIEAFF
.,TRBJ2-7,TRBV13,.,TGTGCCAGCAGCTTATCGTCGGGAACCTCCTACGAGCAGTACTTC,CASSLSSGTSYEQYF
.,TRBJ2-1,TRBV28,.,TGTGCCAGCAGTTTGTCCCGGAGGGCAGGGAATGAGCAGTTCTTC,CASSLSRRAGNEQFF
.,TRBJ2-1,TRBV9,TRBD2,TGTGCCAGCAGCTCTACTAGCGGGAGACGAAATAGCAATGAGCAGTTCTTC,CASSSTSGRRNSNEQFF
.,TRBJ2-4,TRBV21-1,.,TGTGCCAGCAGCAAACCCCAGCGGGGCGAAGCCAAAAACATTCAGTACTTC,CASSKPQRGEAKNIQYF
.,TRBJ2-1,TRBV5-4,.,TGTGCCAGCAGCTACTCTGGGGGGGGGCCGTACAATGAGCAGTTCTTC,CASSYSGGGPYNEQFF
.,TRBJ2-1,TRBV28,.,TGTGCCAGCACCCAGGCCCCTCCCTACAATGAGCAGTTCTTC,CASTQAPPYNEQFF
.,TRBJ2-7,TRBV7-2,TRBD2,TGTGCCAGCAGCTCCGGACTAGCGGCCTCCTACGAGCAGTACTTC,CASSSGLAASYEQYF